A selection of T cell receptor beta chains follows, all from one sample in a study of radiotherapy plus CTLA-4 blockade in lung cancer. Generated by immunoSEQ multiplex PCR, the TCRdb table keeps only in-frame clones and is missing some. The sample contains over 80,000 clones, 83% of which appear only once. The sequencing used peripheral blood, collected from a patient treated with radiotherapy plus ipilimumab. The receptors come from a human donor with non-small cell lung cancer who had stable disease on radiotherapy plus ipilimumab. The CDR3 runs from the conserved cysteine through the conserved F or W. Each record gives: clone size, J gene, D gene, V gene, CDR3 DNA, CDR3 protein. The D gene is left open where the match is weak. A clone size is listed for some rows: how often the clone was seen (once, few, many), or a class if it is expanded.

>.|TRBJ2-3|.|TRBV4-1
TGCGCCAGCAGCCGACAACTAGTAGAGGGCACAGATACGCAGTATTTT
CASSRQLVEGTDTQYF
>.|TRBJ1-2|TRBD1|TRBV7-3
TGTGCCAGCAGCTTATCTCCAGGGGGTAATGGCTACACCTTC
CASSLSPGGNGYTF
>.|TRBJ2-3|.|TRBV9
TGTGCCAGCAGCTCATCAGGGGTGGCAGATACGCAGTATTTT
CASSSSGVADTQYF
>.|TRBJ2-3|.|TRBV6-1
TGTGCCAGCAACCCGAGGGGCTCCACCACAGATACGCAGTATTTT
CASNPRGSTTDTQYF
>.|TRBJ2-2|.|TRBV27
TGTGCCAGCAGTTTATACATTGGCGCCGGGGAGCTGTTTTTT
CASSLYIGAGELFF
>.|TRBJ1-1|.|TRBV9
TGTGCCAGCAGCGTAGTGGGGGGGTGGAACACTGAAGCTTTCTTT
CASSVVGGWNTEAFF
>.|TRBJ2-7|.|TRBV6-5
TGTGCCAGCAGTGAAGGGGGGGATGACGAGCAGTACTTC
CASSEGGDDEQYF
>.|TRBJ2-7|TRBD1|TRBV6-6
TGTGCCAGCACCCCGGACAGGCCCTCCTACGAGCAGTACTTC
CASTPDRPSYEQYF
>.|TRBJ1-1|.|TRBV5-1
TGCGCCAGCAGCTTGGGGGTGAGGGGTGTGAACACTGAAGCTTTCTTT
CASSLGVRGVNTEAFF
>.|TRBJ2-1|.|TRBV7-3
TGTGCCAGCAGCCCCGGACTGGCGGGAATCAATGAGCAGTTCTTC
CASSPGLAGINEQFF
>.|TRBJ2-2|.|TRBV29-1
TGCAGCGTTGCGGCCGGGGGCCGTAACACCGGGGAGCTGTTTTTT
CSVAAGGRNTGELFF
>.|TRBJ2-3|TRBD2|TRBV27
TGTGCCAGCAACCCTATCGGGAGGAGGGAGGATGCAGATACGCAGTATTTT
CASNPIGRREDADTQYF
>.|TRBJ2-7|TRBD2|TRBV5-4
TGTGCCAGCAGCTTAGCGGGAGGCCCCTACGAGCAGTACTTC
CASSLAGGPYEQYF
>.|TRBJ1-3|.|TRBV7-9
TGTGCCAGCAGCCAGGGCGGGGGAGGTGGAAACACCATATATTTT
CASSQGGGGGNTIYF
>.|TRBJ2-7|.|TRBV28
TGTGCCAGCAGTACCCAGTTACGGGGCGCATCCGGAGATCCGGGATACGAGCAGTACTTC
CASSTQLRGASGDPGYEQYF
>.|TRBJ1-5|.|TRBV10-2
TGCGCCAGCAGTGAGGACGGGACGGTTAATCAGCCCCAGCATTTT
CASSEDGTVNQPQHF
>.|TRBJ2-1|.|TRBV7-2
TGTGCCAGCAGAAACAACTACAATGAGCAGTTCTTC
CASRNNYNEQFF
>.|TRBJ2-7|.|TRBV4-2
TGTGCCAGCAGCCAAGAACCGTCAAGCGGCACCTACGAGCAGTACTTC
CASSQEPSSGTYEQYF
>.|TRBJ2-1|TRBD2|TRBV11-2
TGTGCCAGCAGCTGGATAAGCGGGAGTGAGCAGTTCTTC
CASSWISGSEQFF
>.|TRBJ1-5|TRBD1|TRBV28
TGTGCCAGCAGTCGGACAGGTACCAATCAGCCCCAGCATTTT
CASSRTGTNQPQHF
>once|TRBJ2-1|.|TRBV5-1
TGCGCCAGCAGCCCGCCCCCGGACGGAAATGAGCAGTTCTTC
CASSPPPDGNEQFF
>.|TRBJ1-5|.|TRBV30
TGTGCCTGGAGCCGCGGTAGGGATTATCAGCCCCAGCATTTT
CAWSRGRDYQPQHF
>.|TRBJ1-3|.|TRBV30
TGTGCCTGGAGTGTCCCCCGAGGAGGATTTGGAAACACCATATATTTT
CAWSVPRGGFGNTIYF
>.|TRBJ2-1|.|TRBV10-3
TGTGCCATCAGTGAGTCGGGAGGGGGTGAGCAGTTCTTC
CAISESGGGEQFF
>.|TRBJ1-4|.|TRBV4-1
TGCGCCAGCAGCCAAGATAACGCAGGGCGGGAGGAAAAACTGTTTTTT
CASSQDNAGREEKLFF